Each of the 3 T cell receptor beta chains below was sequenced from the same sample in a study of T cells in Graves' hyperthyroidism and ophthalmopathy. RNA transcripts yielded amplified TCR beta CDR3 regions. First-round RT-PCR targeting the TCR CDR3 was performed with the HTBI primer set. Each CDR3 protein gets one entry after TCRdb re-called the multiplex PCR reads with MiXCR. Seen here are hundreds of thousands of distinct CDR3 sequences, more than 14% observed once, and the top ten hold about an eighth. The sample consisted of blood. The receptors were sampled from a woman between 50 and 59 years old with Graves' ophthalmopathy.

This clonotype appeared many times. This sequence joins TRBV28 and TRBJ2-7; possibly TRBD1 for D (6 bases). The CDR3 covers 15 residues. In germline, CDR1 is MDHEN, CDR2 SYDVKM. Trimming stripped 6 bases from V and 3 bases from J, with 18 bases between. The CDR3 sequence is CASSPGQGRYYEQYF. Written as DNA, the CDR3 is TGTGCCAGCAGCCCAGGCCAGGGGCGTTACTACGAGCAGTACTTC.

Many counts were recorded for this clonotype. CDR3 region: CATPKAVEQYF. The DNA of the CDR3 is TGTGCCACCCCCAAGGCTGTCGAGCAGTACTTC. This rearrangement joins TRBV18 to TRBJ2-7; no reliable D call. The CDR3 totals 11 residues. Germline CDR1 reads KGHSH; CDR2 reads LQKENI. V lost 10 bases and J 6 bases, leaving 13 bases between the germline ends.

This clonotype was detected many times. The chain uses TRBV28 and TRBJ2-7; the D gene could be TRBD1 or TRBD2 (5 bases each). The CDR3 is made up of 14 amino acids. Per the germline V gene, CDR1 is MDHEN and CDR2 is SYDVKM. Trimming pared 7 bases from V and 1 base from J, leaving 14 bases between. CDR3 in DNA: TGTGCCAGCACCGTAGGGACCGCGTCCTACGAGCAGTACTTC. Amino acids: CASTVGTASYEQYF.